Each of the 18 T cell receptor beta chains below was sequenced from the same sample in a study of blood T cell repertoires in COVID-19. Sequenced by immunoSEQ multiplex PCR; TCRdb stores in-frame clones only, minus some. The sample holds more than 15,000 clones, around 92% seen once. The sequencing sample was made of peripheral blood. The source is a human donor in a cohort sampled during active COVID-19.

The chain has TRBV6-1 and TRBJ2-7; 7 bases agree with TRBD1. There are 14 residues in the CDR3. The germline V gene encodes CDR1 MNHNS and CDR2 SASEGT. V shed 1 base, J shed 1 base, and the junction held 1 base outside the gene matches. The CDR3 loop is CASSEGDSSYEQYF. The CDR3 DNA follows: TGTGCCAGCAGTGAAGGGGACAGTTCCTACGAGCAGTACTTC.

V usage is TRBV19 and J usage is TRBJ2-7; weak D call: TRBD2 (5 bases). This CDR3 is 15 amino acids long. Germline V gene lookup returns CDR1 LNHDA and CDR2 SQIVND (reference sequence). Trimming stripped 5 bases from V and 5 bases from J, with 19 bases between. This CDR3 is CASSVVSGGLNEQYF. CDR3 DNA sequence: TGTGCCAGTAGTGTCGTCTCCGGCGGGCTAAACGAGCAGTACTTC. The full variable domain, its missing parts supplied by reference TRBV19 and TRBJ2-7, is DGGITQSPKYLFRKEGQNVTLSCEQNLNHDAMYWYRQDPGQGLRLIYYSQIVNDFQKGDIAEGYSVSREKKESFPLTVTSAQKNPTAFYLCASSVVSGGLNEQYFGPGTRLTVT.

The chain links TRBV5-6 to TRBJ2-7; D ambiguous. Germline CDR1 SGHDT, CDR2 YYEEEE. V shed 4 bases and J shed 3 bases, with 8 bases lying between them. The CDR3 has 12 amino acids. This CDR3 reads CASSLSLYEQYF. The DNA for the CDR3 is TGTGCCAGCAGCCTTTCTCTCTACGAGCAGTACTTC.

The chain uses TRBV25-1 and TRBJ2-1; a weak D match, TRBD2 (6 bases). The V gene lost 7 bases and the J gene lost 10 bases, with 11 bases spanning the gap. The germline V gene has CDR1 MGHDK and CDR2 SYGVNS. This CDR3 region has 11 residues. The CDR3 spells CASIGLLEQFF. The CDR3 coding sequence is TGTGCCAGCATTGGACTATTGGAGCAGTTCTTC.

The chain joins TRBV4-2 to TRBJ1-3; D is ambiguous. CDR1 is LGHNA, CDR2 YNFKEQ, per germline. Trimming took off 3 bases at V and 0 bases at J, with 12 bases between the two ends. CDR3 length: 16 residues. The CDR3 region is CASSQPYKDSGNTIYF. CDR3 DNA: TGTGCCAGCAGCCAGCCATACAAAGACTCTGGAAACACCATATATTTT.

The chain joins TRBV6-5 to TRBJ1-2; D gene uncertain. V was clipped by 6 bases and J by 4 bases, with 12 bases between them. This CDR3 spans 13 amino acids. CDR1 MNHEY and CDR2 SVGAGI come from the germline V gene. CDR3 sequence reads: CASSDGRAYGYTF. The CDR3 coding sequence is TGTGCCAGCAGCGATGGGAGGGCCTATGGCTACACCTTC.

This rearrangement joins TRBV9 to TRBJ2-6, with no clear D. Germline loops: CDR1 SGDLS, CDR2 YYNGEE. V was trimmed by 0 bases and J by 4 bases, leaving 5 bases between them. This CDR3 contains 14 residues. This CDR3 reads CASSVVSGANVLTF. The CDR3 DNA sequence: TGTGCCAGCAGCGTAGTAAGCGGGGCCAACGTCCTGACTTTC.

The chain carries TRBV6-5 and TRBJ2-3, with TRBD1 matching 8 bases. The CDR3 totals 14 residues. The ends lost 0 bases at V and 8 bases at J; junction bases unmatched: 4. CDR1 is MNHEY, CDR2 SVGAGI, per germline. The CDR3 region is CASSYSDRVFTQYF. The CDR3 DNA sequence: TGTGCCAGCAGTTACTCGGACAGGGTCTTTACGCAGTATTTT.

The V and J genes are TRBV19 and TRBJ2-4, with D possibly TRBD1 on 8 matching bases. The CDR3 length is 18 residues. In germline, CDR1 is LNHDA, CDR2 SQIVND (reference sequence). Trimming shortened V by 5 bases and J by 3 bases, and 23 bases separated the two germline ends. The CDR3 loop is CASSPRGQGGGSKNIQYF. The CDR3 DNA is TGTGCCAGTAGTCCACGTGGACAGGGAGGGGGTAGCAAAAACATTCAGTACTTC. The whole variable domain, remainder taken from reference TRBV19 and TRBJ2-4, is DGGITQSPKYLFRKEGQNVTLSCEQNLNHDAMYWYRQDPGQGLRLIYYSQIVNDFQKGDIAEGYSVSREKKESFPLTVTSAQKNPTAFYLCASSPRGQGGGSKNIQYFGAGTRLSVL.

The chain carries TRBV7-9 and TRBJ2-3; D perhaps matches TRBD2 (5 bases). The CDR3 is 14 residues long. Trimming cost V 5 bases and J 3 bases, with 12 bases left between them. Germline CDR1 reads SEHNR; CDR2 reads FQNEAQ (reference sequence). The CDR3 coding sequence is TGTGCCAGCAGCCGGGAATTAGGGACAGATACGCAGTATTTT. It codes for CASSRELGTDTQYF.

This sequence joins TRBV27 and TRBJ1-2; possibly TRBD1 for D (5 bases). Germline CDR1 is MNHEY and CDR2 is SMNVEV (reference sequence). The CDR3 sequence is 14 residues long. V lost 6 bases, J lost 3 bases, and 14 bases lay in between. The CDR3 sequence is CASSPRGTDYGYTF. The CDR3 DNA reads TGTGCCAGCAGCCCACGCGGGACGGACTATGGCTACACCTTC.

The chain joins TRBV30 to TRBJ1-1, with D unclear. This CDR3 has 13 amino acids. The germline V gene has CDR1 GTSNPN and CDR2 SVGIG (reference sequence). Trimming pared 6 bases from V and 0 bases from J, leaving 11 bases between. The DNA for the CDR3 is TGTGCCTGCAGCAAGGAGATGAACACTGAAGCTTTCTTT. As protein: CACSKEMNTEAFF.

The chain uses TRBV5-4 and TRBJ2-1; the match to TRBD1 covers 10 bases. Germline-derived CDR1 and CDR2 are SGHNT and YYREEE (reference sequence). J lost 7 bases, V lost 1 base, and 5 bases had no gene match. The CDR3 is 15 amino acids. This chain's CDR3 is CASSLWTGGVNEQFF. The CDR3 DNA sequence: TGTGCCAGCAGCTTGTGGACAGGGGGTGTAAATGAGCAGTTCTTC.

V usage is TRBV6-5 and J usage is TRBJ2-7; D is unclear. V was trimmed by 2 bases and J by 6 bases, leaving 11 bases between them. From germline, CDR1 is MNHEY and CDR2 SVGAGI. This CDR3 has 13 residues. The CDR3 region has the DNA TGTGCCAGCAGTTACGCAGACATCGGCGAGCAGTACTTC. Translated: CASSYADIGEQYF.

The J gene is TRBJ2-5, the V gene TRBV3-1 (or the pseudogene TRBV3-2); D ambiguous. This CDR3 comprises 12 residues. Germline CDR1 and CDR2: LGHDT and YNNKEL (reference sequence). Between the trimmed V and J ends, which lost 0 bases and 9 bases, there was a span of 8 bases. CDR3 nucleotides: TGTGCCAGCAGCCAAGATGCCGGTCCCCAGTACTTC. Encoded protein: CASSQDAGPQYF.

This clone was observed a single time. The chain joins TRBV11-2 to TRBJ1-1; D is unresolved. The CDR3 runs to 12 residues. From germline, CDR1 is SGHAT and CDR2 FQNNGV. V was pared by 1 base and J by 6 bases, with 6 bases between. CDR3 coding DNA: TGTGCCAGCAGCTTAGGGTTAGCTGAAGCTTTCTTT. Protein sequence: CASSLGLAEAFF.

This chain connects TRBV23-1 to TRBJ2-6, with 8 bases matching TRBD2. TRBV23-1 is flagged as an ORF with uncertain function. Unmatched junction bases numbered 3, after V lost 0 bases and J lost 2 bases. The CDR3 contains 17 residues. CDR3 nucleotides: TGCGCCAGCAGTCAATCTAAGACTAGCGCTGGGGCCAACGTCCTGACTTTC. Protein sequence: CASSQSKTSAGANVLTF.

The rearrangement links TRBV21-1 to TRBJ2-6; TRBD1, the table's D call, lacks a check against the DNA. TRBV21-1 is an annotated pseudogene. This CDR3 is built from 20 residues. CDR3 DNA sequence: TGTGCCAGCAGCAAAGAGACCCTAGGGGGAGTGTTCTCTGGGGCCAACGTCCTGACTTTC. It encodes CASSKETLGGVFSGANVLTF.